A selection of T cell receptor beta chains follows, all from one sample in a study of PD-L1 blockade in urothelial cancer. TCRdb keeps only in-frame clones here, not all; method: immunoSEQ multiplex PCR. Among fewer than 65,000 clones listed, around nine tenths were seen once. Sequencing used PBMCs, obtained around atezolizumab (anti-PD-L1) treatment. The receptors derive from an older woman with urothelial cancer. Each CDR3 is given with its conserved first and last residue.

TRBJ1-1	TRBV10-3	CAIRTTGGGTEAFF
TRBJ1-4	TRBV7-9	CASSFSDRNEKLFF
TRBJ2-7	TRBV12-5	CASGLGLDSQYF
TRBJ2-1	TRBV9	CASSVEAGVSNEQFF
TRBJ1-2	TRBV7-9	CASSTPQGGYTF
TRBJ1-1	TRBV5-6	CASSPTGRTEAFF
TRBJ2-2	TRBV6-5	CASRTTGGGELFF
TRBJ1-1	TRBV7-2	CASSGGGAATEAFF
TRBJ2-7	TRBV7-8	CASSTGSISAPYF
TRBJ2-7	TRBV27	CASSTVRWSSYEQYF
TRBJ1-1	TRBV2	CASSEAPAGAMNTEAFF
TRBJ2-7	TRBV5-1	CASNAIGLGQFVNGANEQYF
TRBJ2-5	TRBV11-2	CASSQSRWARETQYF
TRBJ2-7	TRBV11-2	CASSRYRGRTYEQYF
TRBJ1-1	TRBV7-9	CASSGTWTAEAFF
TRBJ1-6	TRBV6-5	CASTPIGTGLGLHF
TRBJ2-7	TRBV5-5	CASSLAGTGFGEQYF
TRBJ1-2	TRBV9	CASSEGGGAKGYTF
TRBJ2-3	TRBV29-1	CSVELPSGASGTDTQYF
TRBJ2-5	TRBV5-1	CASSLAGLRETQYF
TRBJ1-1	TRBV7-6	CASSPPYRGSEAFF
TRBJ2-1	TRBV5-4	CASSIQAVGGNEQFF
TRBJ2-3	TRBV4-1	CASSQAAGGRWRGDTQYF
TRBJ2-2	TRBV5-4	CASSLARVDTGELFF
TRBJ2-1	TRBV14	CASSQGNNEQFF
TRBJ2-1	TRBV7-3	CASSTRQGLDEQFF
TRBJ2-5	TRBV10-1	CASSSGALETQYF
TRBJ1-5	TRBV6-4	CASSELGQQNQPQHF
TRBJ1-2	TRBV5-1	CASSLDAKTGGSNGYTF
TRBJ1-1	TRBV29-1	CSVDVVANTEAFF
TRBJ2-2	TRBV11-3	CASRKTSGSHTGELFF
TRBJ1-2	TRBV11-1	CASSFDRAYYGYTF